This TCR beta chain was captured in a study of T cell repertoires in cytomegalovirus infection. Whole-study context: Evidence of both CMV infection and a matching HLA type came from public TCR beta signatures.

In the case of this clonotype: Its antigen is still unknown.

Findings of the study overall: Public TCR beta family frequency separated CMV-and-HLA carriers, including in an independent cohort. Ex vivo responses were dominated by HLA-C-restricted CMV-specific TCR beta clonotypes.

MiXCR, run by TCRdb on the reads, gives a single entry per CDR3 protein. The sample has 100,000 to 150,000 distinct CDR3 sequences, roughly a quarter seen once. The TCR sequence derives from a human donor in good health (CMV status not recorded). Some clones in this sample may be carry-over from other donors' samples. Sequenced input: PBMCs, sequenced either directly or after in vitro stimulation (not recorded which).

The DNA for the CDR3 is TGTGCCAGCAGTTACGAGGTGGACCAGTTCTTC. It encodes CASSYEVDQFF. This rearrangement joins TRBV12-3 or TRBV12-4 to TRBJ2-1; D unclear. The germline V and J ends were trimmed by 4 bases and 13 bases, with 11 bases remaining between them. CDR3 length: 11 residues.